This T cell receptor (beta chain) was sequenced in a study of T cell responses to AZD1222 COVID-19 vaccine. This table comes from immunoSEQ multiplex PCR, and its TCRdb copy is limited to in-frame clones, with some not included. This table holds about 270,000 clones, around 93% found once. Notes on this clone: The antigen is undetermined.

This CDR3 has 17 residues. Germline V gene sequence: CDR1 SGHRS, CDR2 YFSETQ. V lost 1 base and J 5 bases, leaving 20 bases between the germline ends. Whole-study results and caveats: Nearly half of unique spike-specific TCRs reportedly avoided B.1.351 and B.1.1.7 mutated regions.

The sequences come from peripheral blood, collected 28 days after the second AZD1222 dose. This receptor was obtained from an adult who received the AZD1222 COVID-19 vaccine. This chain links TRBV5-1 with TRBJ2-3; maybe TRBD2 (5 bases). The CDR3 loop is CASSLSTSWIVGDTQYF. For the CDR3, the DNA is TGCGCCAGCAGCTTGTCTACTAGTTGGATTGTCGGAGATACGCAGTATTTT.